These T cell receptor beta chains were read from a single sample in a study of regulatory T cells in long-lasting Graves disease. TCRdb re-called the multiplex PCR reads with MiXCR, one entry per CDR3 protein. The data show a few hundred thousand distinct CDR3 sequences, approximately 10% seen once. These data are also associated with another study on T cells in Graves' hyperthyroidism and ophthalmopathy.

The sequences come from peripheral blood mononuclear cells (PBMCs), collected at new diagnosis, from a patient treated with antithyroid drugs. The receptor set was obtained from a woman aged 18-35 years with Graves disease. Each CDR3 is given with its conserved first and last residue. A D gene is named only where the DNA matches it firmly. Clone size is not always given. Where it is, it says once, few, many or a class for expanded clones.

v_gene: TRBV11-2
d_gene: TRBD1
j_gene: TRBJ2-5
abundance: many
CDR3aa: CASSPRQGTETQYF
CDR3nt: TGTGCCAGCAGCCCAAGACAGGGAACAGAGACCCAGTACTTC

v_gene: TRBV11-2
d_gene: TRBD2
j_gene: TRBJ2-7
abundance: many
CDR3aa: CASSLAASGEQYF
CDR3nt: TGTGCCAGCAGCTTAGCGGCTAGCGGCGAGCAGTACTTC

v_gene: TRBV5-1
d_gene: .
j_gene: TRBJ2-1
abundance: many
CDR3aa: CASSFPREYNEQFF
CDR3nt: TGCGCCAGCAGCTTCCCCCGAGAGTACAATGAGCAGTTCTTC

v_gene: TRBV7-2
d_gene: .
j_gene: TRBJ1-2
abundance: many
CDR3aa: CASSPARTSYGYTF
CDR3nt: TGTGCCAGCAGCCCCGCCCGGACTAGCTATGGCTACACCTTC

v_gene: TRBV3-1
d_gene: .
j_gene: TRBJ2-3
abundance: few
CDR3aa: CASSYTLSSGADTQYF
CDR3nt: TGTGCCAGCAGCTACACGCTAAGCTCAGGAGCAGATACGCAGTATTTT

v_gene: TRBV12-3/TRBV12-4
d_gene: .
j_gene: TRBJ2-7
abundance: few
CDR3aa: CASSLGRLEQYF
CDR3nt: TGTGCCAGCAGTTTAGGACGACTCGAGCAGTACTTC

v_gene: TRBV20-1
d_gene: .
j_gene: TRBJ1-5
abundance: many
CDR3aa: CSAPPPRRDNQPQHF
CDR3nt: TGCAGTGCGCCCCCCCCCAGGAGGGACAATCAGCCCCAGCATTTT

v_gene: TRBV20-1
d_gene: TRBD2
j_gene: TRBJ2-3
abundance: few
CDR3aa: CVTSGPGGEQYF
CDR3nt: TGCGTGACTAGCGGCCCCGGGGGGGAGCAGTATTTT

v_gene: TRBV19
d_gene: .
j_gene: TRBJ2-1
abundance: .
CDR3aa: CASSIVPGLSCNEQFF
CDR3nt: TGTGCCAGTAGTATAGTCCCGGGACTCAGCTGCAATGAGCAGTTCTTC

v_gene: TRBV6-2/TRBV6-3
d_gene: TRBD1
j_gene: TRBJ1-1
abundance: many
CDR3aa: CASSTRTGNTEAFF
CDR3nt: TGTGCCAGCAGCACGAGGACAGGGAACACTGAAGCTTTCTTT

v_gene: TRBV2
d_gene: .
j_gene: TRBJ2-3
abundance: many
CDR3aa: CASSHPVSERSGDTQYF
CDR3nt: TGTGCCAGCAGTCATCCGGTTTCTGAAAGATCCGGAGATACGCAGTATTTT

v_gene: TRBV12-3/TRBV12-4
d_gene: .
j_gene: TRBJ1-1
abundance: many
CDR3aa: CASSLVGGKNTEVFF
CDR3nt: TGTGCCAGCAGTTTAGTGGGCGGGAAGAACACTGAAGTTTTCTTT

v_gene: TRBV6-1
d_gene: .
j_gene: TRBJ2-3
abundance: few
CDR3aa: CASSEVDRSTDTQYF
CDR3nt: TGTGCCAGCAGTGAAGTGGACAGATCTACAGATACGCAGTATTTT

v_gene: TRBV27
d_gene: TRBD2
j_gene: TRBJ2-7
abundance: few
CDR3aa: CASSSWTSGAYEQYF
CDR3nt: TGTGCCAGCAGTTCCTGGACTAGCGGGGCCTACGAGCAGTACTTC

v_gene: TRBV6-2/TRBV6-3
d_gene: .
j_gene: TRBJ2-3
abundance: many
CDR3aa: CASSYSGVPASTDTQYF
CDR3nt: TGTGCCAGCAGTTACAGCGGCGTACCCGCTAGCACAGATACGCAGTATTTT

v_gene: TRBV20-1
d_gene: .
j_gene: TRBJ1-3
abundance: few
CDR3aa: CSASPGDTHAGNTIYF
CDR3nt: TGCAGTGCTTCGCCCGGGGACACTCACGCGGGAAACACCATATATTTT

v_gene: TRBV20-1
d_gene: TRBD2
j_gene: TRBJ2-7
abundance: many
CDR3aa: CSARVLAGAYEQYF
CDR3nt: TGCAGTGCTAGAGTACTAGCGGGTGCCTACGAGCAGTACTTC

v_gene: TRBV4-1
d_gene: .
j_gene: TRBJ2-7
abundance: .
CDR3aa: CASSQESAGVTYEQYF
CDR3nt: TGCGCCAGCAGCCAAGAGTCGGCCGGGGTCACCTACGAGCAGTACTTC

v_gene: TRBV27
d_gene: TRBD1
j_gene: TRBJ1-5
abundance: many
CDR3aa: CASSLRQGCRNQPQHF
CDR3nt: TGTGCCAGCAGTCTACGACAGGGGTGTCGCAATCAGCCCCAGCATTTT

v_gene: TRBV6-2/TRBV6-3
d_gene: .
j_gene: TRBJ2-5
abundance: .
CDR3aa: CASSYSTSQETQYF
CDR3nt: TGTGCCAGCAGTTACTCCACCTCCCAAGAGACCCAGTACTTC

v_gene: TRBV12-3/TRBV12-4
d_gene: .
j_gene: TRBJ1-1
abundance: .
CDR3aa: CASRPWEGGTEAFF
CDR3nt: TGTGCCAGCAGGCCTTGGGAAGGAGGGACTGAAGCTTTCTTT

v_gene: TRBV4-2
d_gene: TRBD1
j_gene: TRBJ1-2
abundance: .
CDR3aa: CASSLSDRDEGGYTF
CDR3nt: TGTGCCAGCAGCCTATCAGACAGGGACGAGGGTGGCTACACCTTC